The clone carrying this TCR beta chain was seen only once. These data come from a study of CD8 T cells in Susac syndrome. Random hexamers primed reverse transcription of about 0.45 to 1 ug RNA. TCRdb reprocessed the immunoSEQ multiplex PCR reads via MiXCR and lists one record per CDR3 protein. Among some 150,000 distinct CDR3 sequences listed, just under 97% were seen once. Trimming cost V 1 base and J 8 bases, with 6 bases left between them. Germline CDR1 is LNHNV and CDR2 is YYDKDF (reference sequence). The CDR3 has 12 residues. The sample consisted of CD8+ T cells from PBMCs. This clonotype originated in a human donor with multiple sclerosis. The chain joins TRBV15 to TRBJ2-1, with a tentative D call TRBD2 (5 bases). Here the CDR3 DNA reads TGTGCCACCAGCAGAGGAGCGGATGAGCAGTTCTTC. It encodes CATSRGADEQFF.